The 9 T cell receptor beta chains given below trace back to one sample, sequenced in a study of blood T cell repertoires in COVID-19. The assay was immunoSEQ multiplex PCR, and TCRdb's table has in-frame clones only and misses some. The repertoire holds roughly 320,000 clones, with roughly 90% as singletons. Sequencing input: peripheral blood. These receptors came from a woman in her 30s with COVID-19, enrolled during active disease.

The genes are TRBV19 and TRBJ2-5; 7 bases are shared with TRBD1. Unmatched junction bases numbered 9, after V lost 3 bases and J lost 5 bases. The CDR3 is 15 amino acids. The germline V gene encodes CDR1 LNHDA and CDR2 SQIVND (reference sequence). The DNA of the CDR3 is TGTGCCAGTAGTATCACAGGGGTTCGAGGGGAGACCCAGTACTTC. It is translated as CASSITGVRGETQYF. Filled out from reference TRBV19 and TRBJ2-5, the complete variable domain reads DGGITQSPKYLFRKEGQNVTLSCEQNLNHDAMYWYRQDPGQGLRLIYYSQIVNDFQKGDIAEGYSVSREKKESFPLTVTSAQKNPTAFYLCASSITGVRGETQYFGPGTRLLVL.

This chain joins TRBV18 and TRBJ2-5; 9 nucleotides agree with TRBD1. Trimming cost V 5 bases and J 3 bases; bases outside gene matches: 10. Looked up from germline, CDR1 is KGHSH and CDR2 is LQKENI. The length of the CDR3 is 16 residues. The CDR3, as DNA: TGTGCCAGCTCATCCACCGGGACAGGGAATAAAGAGACCCAGTACTTC. This codes for CASSSTGTGNKETQYF.

This clone was detected only a few times. The chain links TRBV18 to TRBJ1-1, with 8 bases fitting TRBD1. CDR3 length equals 14 residues. Germline V gene sequence: CDR1 KGHSH, CDR2 LQKENI. J was trimmed by 10 bases and V by 4 bases; bases with no gene match: 11. The CDR3 region has the DNA TGTGCCAGCTCACTCTCCGGACAGGGTTGGGGAGCTTTCTTT. It yields the protein CASSLSGQGWGAFF. Using reference TRBV18 and TRBJ1-1 for the parts outside the CDR3, the full variable domain is NAGVMQNPRHLVRRRGQEARLRCSPMKGHSHVYWYRQLPEEGLKFMVYLQKENIIDESGMPKERFSAEFPKEGPSILRIQQVVRGDSAAYFCASSLSGQGWGAFFGQGTRLTVV.

This chain joins TRBV11-2 and TRBJ2-5; 8 nucleotides align to TRBD2. CDR1 is SGHAT, CDR2 FQNNGV, per germline. Unmatched junction bases numbered 6, after V lost 8 bases and J lost 4 bases. The CDR3 totals 13 residues. The CDR3 sequence: CASGGSGGETQYF. The CDR3 coding sequence is TGTGCCAGCGGAGGAAGCGGGGGAGAGACCCAGTACTTC.

The V call is TRBV2, the J call TRBJ2-2, with D perhaps TRBD2 (5 bases). V was trimmed by 4 bases and J by 4 bases, leaving 19 bases between them. Germline CDR1 SNHLY, CDR2 FYNNEI. The CDR3 is made up of 17 amino acids. The CDR3 is CASSARPWLAPTGELFF. The CDR3 coding sequence is TGTGCCAGCAGTGCCCGACCGTGGCTAGCACCCACCGGGGAGCTGTTTTTT.

Only one count was recorded for this clone. This chain uses TRBV6-5 with TRBJ1-2; possibly TRBD1 for D (6 bases). Germline CDR1 reads MNHEY; CDR2 reads SVGAGI. The CDR3 spans 13 residues. V was shortened by 6 bases and J by 7 bases, with 15 bases between the two germline ends. The CDR3 nucleotides read TGTGCCAGCAGACAAACAGGGTCTGGTGGCTACACCTTC. This translates into CASRQTGSGGYTF.

In its sample, this clone was seen once. The chain combines TRBV18 with TRBJ2-5; D is undetermined. Trimming shortened V by 3 bases and J by 4 bases, and 6 bases separated the two germline ends. Germline assignment: CDR1 KGHSH and CDR2 LQKENI. The CDR3 extends over 12 amino acids. The CDR3 nucleotides read TGTGCCAGCTCACCGGTCGGAGAGACCCAGTACTTC. Its translation is CASSPVGETQYF.

The V and J genes are TRBV4-3 and TRBJ1-1; 11 bases are a match to TRBD1. The J segment lost 7 bases and the V segment lost 3 bases, leaving 16 bases of the junction unmatched. CDR1 is LGHNA and CDR2 is YSLEER in the germline V gene. This CDR3 has 18 residues. The chain's CDR3 is CASSQGPGQGVLGGEAFF. For the CDR3, the DNA is TGCGCCAGCAGCCAGGGGCCGGGACAGGGGGTTTTAGGCGGTGAAGCTTTCTTT.

The chain has TRBV6-2 or TRBV6-3 and TRBJ2-1, with D perhaps TRBD2 (5 bases). The CDR3 is 15 amino acids. The V and J ends lost 0 bases and 5 bases respectively, with 11 bases between them. CDR1 is MNHEY, CDR2 SVGEGT, per germline. The CDR3 loop reads CASSYSPDSDNEQFF. DNA of the CDR3: TGTGCCAGCAGTTACTCTCCGGACTCAGACAATGAGCAGTTCTTC.